This TCR beta chain was sequenced for a study of T cell responses to AZD1222 COVID-19 vaccine. Study-wide results and caveats: Researchers report vaccine-associated CD4 TCRs spanning spike, with dominance at 160-218 and 743-854.

Trimming removed 5 bases from V and 0 bases from J, with 13 bases in between. CDR1 and CDR2 (germline): MNHEY, SVGAGI. This CDR3 is 15 amino acids long. Profiled with immunoSEQ multiplex PCR; TCRdb holds only in-frame clones, not every one. Here the sample spans 150,000 or so clones, around nine tenths being singletons. Comment on this clone: The antigen is undetermined.

The sample consisted of peripheral blood, taken on day 0 of MenACWY control vaccination. The J gene is TRBJ1-1, the V gene TRBV6-5, with a weak D call TRBD1 (6 bases). The receptor was isolated from an adult in good health. The CDR3 region is CASSLLDSLNTEAFF. Here the CDR3 DNA reads TGTGCCAGCAGTCTGTTGGACAGTTTGAACACTGAAGCTTTCTTT.